This T cell receptor beta chain was obtained from a study of blood T cell repertoires in COVID-19. Study at large: T cells, B-cell-depleted T cells, or PBMCs supplied cDNA or gDNA.

Adults between roughly 18 and 100 years of age took part from 24 US areas. Those designated as exposed participants met a COVID-19 case within 2 weeks before study entry. The CDR3 loop spans 13 amino acids. Germline V gene sequence: CDR1 SQVTM, CDR2 ANQGSEA. Trimming removed 3 bases at V and 1 base at J, with 9 bases between. In the original workflow: Estimation of nucleated cell counts was performed using reference gene primer amplification. Sequenced by immunoSEQ multiplex PCR; TCRdb stores in-frame clones only, minus some. The DNA was the basis for D and trimming; V, J and clone size are from that table. The sample lists some 270,000 clones, roughly 81% occurring once.

The source of this sequence is a woman aged 45-65 years who had been exposed to COVID-19. Sequenced input: PBMCs or T cells enriched from blood (not recorded which). This chain links TRBV29-1 with TRBJ1-1; TRBD1 is a possible D gene (5 bases). Written as DNA, the CDR3 is TGCAGCGTTGAGATCCAGGGGAACACTGAAGCTTTCTTT. This encodes CSVEIQGNTEAFF. The full variable domain, completed using reference TRBV29-1 and TRBJ1-1, is SAVISQKPSRDICQRGTSLTIQCQVDSQVTMMFWYRQQPGQSLTLIATANQGSEATYESGFVIDKFPISRPNLTFSTLTVSNMSPEDSSIYLCSVEIQGNTEAFFGQGTRLTVV.